This T cell receptor beta chain was sequenced in a study of T-cell memory formation after mild COVID-19 (dated by TCRdb to about 2021). Study-level background: TCR sequence clusters from the two donors were found to be largely donor specific. Longitudinal TCRalpha and TCRbeta repertoire sequencing tracked T-cell clones expanding and contracting after mild COVID-19 in a couple of donors. Two young, previously healthy adult volunteers made up the cohort, one male and one female.

PBMCs were isolated by Ficoll-Paque density gradient centrifugation. Counted from cysteine to phenylalanine, this CDR3 has 15 amino acids. Just CDR3 DNA is preserved here, 45 bases in frame from base 1. V lost 2 bases and J lost 7 bases, and the count of bases not matched to a germline gene is 2. Overall results and qualifications from the work: The study covered only a couple of mild cases, and larger cohorts including severe cases with pre-infection samples were considered necessary. Contracting CD4+ clones were located mainly in the CM and EM memory subsets, whereas CD8+ clones were found to be enriched in EMRA. Balanced CD4/CD8 phenotypes were observed for clones contracting from day 15 to 85, whereas a bias towards CD4+ was observed for a second wave of clones expanding from day 15 to 37. Some responding clones were detected in pre-infection memory, suggesting pre-existing cross-reactive memory T cells joined the SARS-CoV-2 response. Whether the second-wave clones peaking on day 37 were SARS-CoV-2 specific was not confirmed.

Sequenced on an Illumina NovaSeq 6000. TCRalpha and TCRbeta cDNA libraries were built by 5'RACE with constant-segment primers, adding sample barcodes and unique molecular identifiers. Trizol reagent was used to extract RNA from every sample. Amplification of the libraries took two PCR steps, and the second step added a second sample barcode plus Illumina TruSeq adapters. Sequencing of libraries was performed on an Illumina NovaSeq with 2 x 150 bp paired-end reads. The study's own analysis went as follows. With migec v1.2.7, reads were demultiplexed and then collapsed into UMI-guided consensus sequences. With mixcr v2.1.11, UMI consensuses were aligned to TRA and TRB V and J templates and assembled into clonotypes. Expanded or contracted clonotypes were those called significant by both edgeR and NoisET, with noise models trained on biological replicates. For edgeR calls, a false discovery rate-adjusted p below 0.01 and a log2 fold-change threshold of 1 were applied. As an exploratory analysis of dynamics, max-normalized trajectories of the 1000 most abundant clonotypes were examined by PCA with hierarchical clustering. Separately sequenced CD4+ and CD8+ repertoires were used to assign the CD4 or CD8 phenotype of responding clones. TCRdb reprocessing: public reads trimmed at Q25 with fastp, clones called with MiXCR, in-frame beta chains kept. Every CDR3 protein is listed once, alongside the most common genes and DNA of its rows. The V and J calls come from TCRdb's annotation, not from the publication. The sample records about 57,000 distinct CDR3 sequences, more than 10% of which are singletons. The ten most abundant clones make up under 30% of the sample.

This clonotype was seen a handful of times. Its antigen remains unidentified. No per-base quality is available; no much larger clone lies one base away. This chain is built from TRBV12-3 or TRBV12-4 and TRBJ2-2; 12 central nucleotides agree with TRBD2. This TCR derives from a man aged 18 to 29 who had mild COVID-19 (a few samples of this study predate the infection). The sample titles of this study are shuffled in the database, so cell type and time point are left out; the donor was told from shared clones. Sequenced input: PBMCs or a T cell subset sorted from them (not recorded which). The CDR3 protein: CASSLRLAGVGELFF. The DNA is TGTGCCAGCAGTTTACGACTAGCGGGGGTCGGGGAGCTGTTTTTT.